This T cell receptor (beta chain) appears in the sequencing data of a study of a mutant IDH1 vaccine in newly diagnosed glioma. The CDR3 spans 14 residues. The junction had 1 base not matched to a gene; V was cut back by 0 bases and J by 7 bases. From germline, CDR1 is LGHNA and CDR2 YNFKEQ. Concerning this clone: Its antigen is currently unknown.

Time point reported: week 23, last vaccination. Every vaccination contained 300 ug of the mutant IDH1 20-mer peptide and was paired with topical imiquimod. Each of the donors came in with new WHO grade 3 or 4 astrocytomas that were IDH1-mutant and ATRX-lost. Clones were read by immunoSEQ multiplex PCR, and TCRdb kept only the in-frame ones, dropping some. The table lists about 65,000 clones, more than 75% of them singletons. The V and J genes are TRBV4-2 and TRBJ2-7, with 12 bases fitting TRBD2. The input for sequencing was PBMCs, taken from a glioma patient whose treatment included an IDH1 peptide vaccine. This clonotype was obtained from a man aged 25-45 years with glioma. The DNA of the CDR3 is TGTGCCAGCAGCCAAGATGGACTAGCGGGGGAGCAGTACTTC. Translated, it gives CASSQDGLAGEQYF.